This T cell receptor beta chain derives from a study of post-analysis software for immune sequencing data. Overall study context: Relapsing-remitting, secondary progressive and progressive-relapsing multiple sclerosis courses were included. General study findings and limits: Same-batch preparations were strongly co-clustered by F measure. In patients, TRBV5-6, TRBV5-1 and TRBV20-1 belonged to roughly 5 TRBV segments found more frequently than in controls. In multiple sclerosis, normalized Chao1 diversity was significantly below that of controls.

Unique molecular identifiers had been added to the TCR beta cDNA libraries. Input populations of 1 to 10 million T cells gave rise to a few hundred thousand cDNA molecules. In TCRdb, the PCR reads were re-called with MiXCR into one record per CDR3 protein. The sample yields 400,000 to 500,000 distinct CDR3 sequences, approximately 37% seen once. Concerning this clonotype: Its antigen is not known. A read error may account for a junction end that differs from germline.

Germline V gives CDR1 SGHDT, CDR2 YYEEEE. This CDR3 contains 14 residues. Sequences were obtained from blood. This TCR was sampled from a girl aged 2-10 years with multiple sclerosis. The chain has TRBV5-6 and TRBJ2-5, with a possible D match to TRBD1 (6 bases). The end of the DNA aligns better with TRBJ2-7, so the J call may be wrong. In DNA form, the CDR3 reads TGTGCCAACAGCGACCCGGGGCAGGGGCACGAGCAGTACTTC. Its translation is CANSDPGQGHEQYF.